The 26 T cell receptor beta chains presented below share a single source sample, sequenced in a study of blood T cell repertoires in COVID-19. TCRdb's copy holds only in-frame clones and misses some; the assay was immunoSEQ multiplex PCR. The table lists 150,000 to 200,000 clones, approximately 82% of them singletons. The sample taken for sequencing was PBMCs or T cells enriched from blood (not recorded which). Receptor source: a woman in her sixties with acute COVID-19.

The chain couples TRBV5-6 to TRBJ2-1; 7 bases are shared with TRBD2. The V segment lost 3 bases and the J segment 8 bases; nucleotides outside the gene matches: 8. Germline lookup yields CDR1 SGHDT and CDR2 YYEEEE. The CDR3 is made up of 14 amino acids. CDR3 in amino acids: CASSYRGVIHEQFF. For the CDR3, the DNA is TGTGCCAGCAGCTACCGGGGGGTAATCCATGAGCAGTTCTTC.

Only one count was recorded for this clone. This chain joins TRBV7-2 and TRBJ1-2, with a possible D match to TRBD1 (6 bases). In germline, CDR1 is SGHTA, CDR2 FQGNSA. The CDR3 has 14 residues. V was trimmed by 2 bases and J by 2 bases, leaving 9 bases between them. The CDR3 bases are TGTGCCAGCAGCTTATCAACAGGGAACTATGGCTACACCTTC. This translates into CASSLSTGNYGYTF. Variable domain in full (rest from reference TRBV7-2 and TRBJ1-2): GAGVSQSPSNKVTEKGKDVELRCDPISGHTALYWYRQSLGQGLEFLIYFQGNSAPDKSGLPSDRFSAERTGGSVSTLTIQRTQQEDSAVYLCASSLSTGNYGYTFGSGTRLTVV.

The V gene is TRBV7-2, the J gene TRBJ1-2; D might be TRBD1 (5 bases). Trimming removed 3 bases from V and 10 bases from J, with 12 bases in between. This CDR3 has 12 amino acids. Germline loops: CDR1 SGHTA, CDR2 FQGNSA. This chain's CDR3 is CASSLGTRFYTF. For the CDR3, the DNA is TGTGCCAGCAGCTTGGGGACTCGTTTCTACACCTTC.

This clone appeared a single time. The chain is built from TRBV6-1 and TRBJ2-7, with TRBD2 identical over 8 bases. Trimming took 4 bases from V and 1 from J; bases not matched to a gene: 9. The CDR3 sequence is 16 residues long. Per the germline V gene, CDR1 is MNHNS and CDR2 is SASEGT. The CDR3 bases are TGTGCCAGCAGTGTAACCGGGACTAGAGATTCCTACGAGCAGTACTTC. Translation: CASSVTGTRDSYEQYF.

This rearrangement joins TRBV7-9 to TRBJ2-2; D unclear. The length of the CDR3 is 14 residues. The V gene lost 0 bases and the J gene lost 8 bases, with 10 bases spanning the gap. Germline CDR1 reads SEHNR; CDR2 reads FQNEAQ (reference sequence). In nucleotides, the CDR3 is TGTGCCAGCAGCTTAGCCGGGTTGGAGGGGGAGCTGTTTTTT. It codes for CASSLAGLEGELFF.

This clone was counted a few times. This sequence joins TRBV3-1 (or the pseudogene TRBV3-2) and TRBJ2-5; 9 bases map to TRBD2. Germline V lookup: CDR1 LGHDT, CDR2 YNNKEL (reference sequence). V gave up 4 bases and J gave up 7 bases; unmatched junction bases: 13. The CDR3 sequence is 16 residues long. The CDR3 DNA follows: TGTGCCAGCAGCCTAACTCTCGCGGGGGGGCTGGGGACCCAGTACTTC. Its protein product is CASSLTLAGGLGTQYF.

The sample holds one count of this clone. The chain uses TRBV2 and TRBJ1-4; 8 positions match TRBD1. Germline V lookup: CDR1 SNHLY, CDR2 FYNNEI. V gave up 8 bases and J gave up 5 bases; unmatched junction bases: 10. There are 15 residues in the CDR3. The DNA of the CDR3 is TGTGCCAGCTCCCGAGACAGGGGTCAGAATGAAAAACTGTTTTTT. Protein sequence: CASSRDRGQNEKLFF. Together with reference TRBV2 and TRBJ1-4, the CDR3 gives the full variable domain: EPEVTQTPSHQVTQMGQEVILRCVPISNHLYFYWYRQILGQKVEFLVSFYNNEISEKSEIFDDQFSVERPDGSNFTLKIRSTKLEDSAMYFCASSRDRGQNEKLFFGSGTQLSVL.

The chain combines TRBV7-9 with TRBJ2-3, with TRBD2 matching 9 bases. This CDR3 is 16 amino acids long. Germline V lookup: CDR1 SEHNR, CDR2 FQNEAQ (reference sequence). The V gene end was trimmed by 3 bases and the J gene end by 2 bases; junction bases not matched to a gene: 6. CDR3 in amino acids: CASSLSAGGTTDTQYF. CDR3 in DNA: TGTGCCAGCAGCTTGTCAGCGGGGGGCACCACAGATACGCAGTATTTT.

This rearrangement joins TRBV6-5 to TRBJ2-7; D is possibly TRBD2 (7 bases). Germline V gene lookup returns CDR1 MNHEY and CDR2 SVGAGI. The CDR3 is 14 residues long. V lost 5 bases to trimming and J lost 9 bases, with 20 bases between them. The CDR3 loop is CASSPEGGAEGQYV. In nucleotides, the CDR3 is TGTGCCAGCAGTCCCGAGGGGGGGGCCGAAGGGCAGTACGTC.

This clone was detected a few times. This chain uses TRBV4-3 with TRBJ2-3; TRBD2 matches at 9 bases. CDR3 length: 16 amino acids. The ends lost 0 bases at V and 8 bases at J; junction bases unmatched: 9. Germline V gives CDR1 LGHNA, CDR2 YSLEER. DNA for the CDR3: TGCGCCAGCAGCCAAGATTATCTAGCGGGGCAGAGTACGCAGTATTTT. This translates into CASSQDYLAGQSTQYF.

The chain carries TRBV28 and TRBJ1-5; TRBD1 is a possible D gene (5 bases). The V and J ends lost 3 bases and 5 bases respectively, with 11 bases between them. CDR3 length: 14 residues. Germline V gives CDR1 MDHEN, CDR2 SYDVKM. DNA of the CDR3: TGTGCCAGCAGTTTCGCAGGGCTAGATCAGCCCCAGCATTTT. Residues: CASSFAGLDQPQHF.

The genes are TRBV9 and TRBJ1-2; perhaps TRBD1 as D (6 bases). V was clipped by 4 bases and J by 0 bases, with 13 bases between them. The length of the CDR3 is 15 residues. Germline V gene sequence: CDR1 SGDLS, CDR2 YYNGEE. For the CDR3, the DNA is TGTGCCAGCAGCCCGGGGGGGGCGACTAACTATGGCTACACCTTC. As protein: CASSPGGATNYGYTF.

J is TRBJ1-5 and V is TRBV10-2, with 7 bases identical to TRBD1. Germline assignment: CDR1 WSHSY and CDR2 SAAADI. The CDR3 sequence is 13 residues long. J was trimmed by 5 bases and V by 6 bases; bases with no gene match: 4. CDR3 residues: CASRDRVHQPQHF. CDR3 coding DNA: TGCGCCAGCAGAGACAGGGTGCATCAGCCCCAGCATTTT.

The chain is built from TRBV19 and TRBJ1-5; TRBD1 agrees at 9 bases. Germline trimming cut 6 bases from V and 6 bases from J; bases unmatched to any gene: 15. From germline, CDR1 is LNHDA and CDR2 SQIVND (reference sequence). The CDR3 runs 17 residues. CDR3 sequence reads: CASSRINTGTGIQPQHF. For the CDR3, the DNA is TGTGCCAGTAGCCGAATAAACACCGGGACAGGGATTCAGCCCCAGCATTTT.

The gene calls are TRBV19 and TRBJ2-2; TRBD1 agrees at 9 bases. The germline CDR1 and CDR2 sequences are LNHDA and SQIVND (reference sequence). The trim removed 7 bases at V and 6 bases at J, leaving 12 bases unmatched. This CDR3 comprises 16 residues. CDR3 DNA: TGTGCCAGTACCTTACAGGGGGCGGGGTTCTCCGGGGAGCTGTTTTTT. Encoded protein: CASTLQGAGFSGELFF.

The CDR3 loop reads CASSQAGTDYNEQFF. CDR3 nucleotides: TGCGCCAGCAGCCAAGCCGGGACAGATTACAATGAGCAGTTCTTC. This chain links TRBV4-1 with TRBJ2-1; 7 nucleotides agree with TRBD1. CDR1 MGHRA and CDR2 YSYEKL come from the germline V gene. V lost 1 base, J lost 4 bases, and 4 bases stayed unmatched. This CDR3 has 15 amino acids.

CDR3 nucleotides: TGTGCCAGCAGTCGCGGGCCTAGCGGGGAGTTCTTC. This codes for CASSRGPSGEFF. The chain combines TRBV12-3 or TRBV12-4 with TRBJ2-1, with TRBD2 identical over 9 bases. The CDR3 loop spans 12 amino acids. The V segment lost 5 bases and the J segment 14 bases; nucleotides outside the gene matches: 7.

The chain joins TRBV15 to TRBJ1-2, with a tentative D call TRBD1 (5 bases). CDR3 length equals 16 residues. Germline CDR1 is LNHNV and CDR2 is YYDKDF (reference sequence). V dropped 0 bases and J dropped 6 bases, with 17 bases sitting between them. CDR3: CATSRDQVRGENGYTF. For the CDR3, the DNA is TGTGCCACCAGCAGAGATCAAGTCCGGGGGGAGAATGGCTACACCTTC.

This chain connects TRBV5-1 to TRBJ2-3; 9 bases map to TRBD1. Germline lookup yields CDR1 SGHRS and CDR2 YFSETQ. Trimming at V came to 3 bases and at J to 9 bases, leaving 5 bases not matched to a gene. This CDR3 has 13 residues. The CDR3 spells CASSYTQGATQYF. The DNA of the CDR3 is TGCGCCAGCAGCTACACACAGGGGGCGACGCAGTATTTT.

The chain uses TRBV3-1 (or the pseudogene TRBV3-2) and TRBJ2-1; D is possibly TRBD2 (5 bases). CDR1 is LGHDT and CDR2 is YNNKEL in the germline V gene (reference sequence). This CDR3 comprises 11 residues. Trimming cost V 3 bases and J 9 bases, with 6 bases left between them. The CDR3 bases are TGTGCCAGCAGCCAGAGCGGTGAGCAGTTCTTC. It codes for CASSQSGEQFF.

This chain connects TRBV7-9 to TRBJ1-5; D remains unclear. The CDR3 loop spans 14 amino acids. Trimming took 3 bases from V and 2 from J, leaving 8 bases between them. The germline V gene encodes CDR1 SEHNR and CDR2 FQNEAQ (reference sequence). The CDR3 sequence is CASSFDMGNQPQHF. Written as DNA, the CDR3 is TGTGCCAGCAGCTTTGACATGGGCAATCAGCCCCAGCATTTT.

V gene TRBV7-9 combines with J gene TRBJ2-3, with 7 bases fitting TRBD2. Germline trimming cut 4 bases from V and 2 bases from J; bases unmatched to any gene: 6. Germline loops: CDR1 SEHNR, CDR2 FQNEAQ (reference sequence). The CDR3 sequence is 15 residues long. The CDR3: CASSWASGYTDTQYF. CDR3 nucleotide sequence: TGTGCCAGCAGCTGGGCTAGCGGATACACAGATACGCAGTATTTT.

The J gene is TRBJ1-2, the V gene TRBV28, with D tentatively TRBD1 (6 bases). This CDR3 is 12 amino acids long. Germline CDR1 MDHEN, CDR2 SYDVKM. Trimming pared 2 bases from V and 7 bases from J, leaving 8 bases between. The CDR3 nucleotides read TGTGCCAGCAGTTTACAGGGGTCTGGCTACACCTTC. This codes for CASSLQGSGYTF.

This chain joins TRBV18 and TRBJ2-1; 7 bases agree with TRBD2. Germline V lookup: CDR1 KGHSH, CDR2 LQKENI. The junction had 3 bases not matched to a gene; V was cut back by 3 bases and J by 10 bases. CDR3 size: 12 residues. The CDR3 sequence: CASSPRLAEQFF. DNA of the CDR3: TGTGCCAGCTCACCTCGACTAGCCGAGCAGTTCTTC.

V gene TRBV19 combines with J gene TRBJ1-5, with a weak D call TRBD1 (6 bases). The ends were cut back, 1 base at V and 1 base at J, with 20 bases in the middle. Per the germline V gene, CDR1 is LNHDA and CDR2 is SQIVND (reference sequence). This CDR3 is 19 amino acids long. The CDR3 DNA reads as TGTGCCAGTAGTATAGGGGCAGGGGATAGACTCCGAAGCAATCAGCCCCAGCATTTT. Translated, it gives CASSIGAGDRLRSNQPQHF.

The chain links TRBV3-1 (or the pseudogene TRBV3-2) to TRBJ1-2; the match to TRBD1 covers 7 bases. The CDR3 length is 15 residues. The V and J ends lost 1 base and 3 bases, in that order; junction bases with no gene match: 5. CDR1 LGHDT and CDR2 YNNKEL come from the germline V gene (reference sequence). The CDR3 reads CASSQGLGTDYGYTF. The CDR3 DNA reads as TGTGCCAGCAGCCAAGGACTCGGGACAGACTATGGCTACACCTTC.